Following are 13 T cell receptor beta chains from one sample sequenced in a study of beta chain features in type 1 diabetes. Expressed TCRB transcripts were sequenced after all isolated RNA was converted to cDNA. The assay was immunoSEQ multiplex PCR, and TCRdb's table has in-frame clones only and misses some. This table has fewer than 550,000 clones, 10% to 12% appearing once. The sample comprised naive CD4+ T cells from blood. Receptor source: a woman aged 18-29 years in good health.

This clone was seen only a few times. This chain connects TRBV29-1 to TRBJ2-2; a weak D match, TRBD2 (6 bases). The germline CDR1 and CDR2 sequences are SQVTM and ANQGSEA. This CDR3 is 13 amino acids long. Between the trimmed V and J ends, which lost 7 bases and 6 bases, there was a span of 15 bases. For the CDR3, the DNA is TGCAGCGCCTCCCCCGGGGGTTCCGGGGAGCTGTTTTTT. Its translation: CSASPGGSGELFF.

The chain couples TRBV29-1 to TRBJ2-5, with D tentatively TRBD2 (5 bases). Trimming removed 8 bases from V and 5 bases from J, with 15 bases in between. The CDR3 has 12 residues. CDR1 is SQVTM, CDR2 ANQGSEA, per germline. The CDR3 region is CSTGRGLETQYF. In DNA form, the CDR3 reads TGCAGCACCGGCCGAGGGTTGGAGACCCAGTACTTC. Using reference TRBV29-1 and TRBJ2-5 for the parts outside the CDR3, the full variable domain is SAVISQKPSRDICQRGTSLTIQCQVDSQVTMMFWYRQQPGQSLTLIATANQGSEATYESGFVIDKFPISRPNLTFSTLTVSNMSPEDSSIYLCSTGRGLETQYFGPGTRLLVL.

The gene calls are TRBV29-1 and TRBJ1-1; 7 bases agree with TRBD1. The trim removed 7 bases at V and 5 bases at J, leaving 7 bases unmatched. Germline assignment: CDR1 SQVTM and CDR2 ANQGSEA. The CDR3 extends over 12 amino acids. The CDR3 DNA reads TGCAGCGCGACACAGGGGTTGACTGAAGCTTTCTTT. Protein sequence: CSATQGLTEAFF.

The CDR3 sequence is CASGLRDTETQYF. The CDR3 DNA sequence: TGTGCTAGTGGTTTGAGGGACACAGAGACCCAGTACTTC. The rearrangement links TRBV12-5 to TRBJ2-5; maybe TRBD1 (6 bases). Trimming removed 2 bases at V and 4 bases at J, with 8 bases between. Germline CDR1 is LGHNT and CDR2 is FRNRAP. There are 13 residues in the CDR3. Looking up the rest from reference TRBV12-5 and TRBJ2-5 gives the full variable domain: DARVTQTPRHKVTEMGQEVTMRCQPILGHNTVFWYRQTMMQGLELLAYFRNRAPLDDSGMPKDRFSAEMPDATLATLKIQPSEPRDSAVYFCASGLRDTETQYFGPGTRLLVL.

The genes are TRBV7-8 and TRBJ1-6, with D possibly being TRBD1 (5 bases). Germline V CDR1 and CDR2: SGHVS, FQNEAQ. The CDR3 spans 14 residues. V was pared by 11 bases and J by 0 bases, with 11 bases between. The DNA for the CDR3 is TGTGCCGTGGAGGGGAGCTCCTATAATTCACCCCTCCACTTT. It yields the protein CAVEGSSYNSPLHF.

The V gene is TRBV19, the J gene TRBJ2-1; either TRBD1 or TRBD2 may fit D (5 bases each). Germline V gene data show CDR1 as LNHDA and CDR2 as SQIVND (reference sequence). The CDR3 runs 14 residues. V was pared by 4 bases and J by 8 bases, with 15 bases between. CDR3 sequence (DNA): TGTGCCAGTAGTAAGGGACGTGACTGGGATGAGCAGTTCTTC. It encodes CASSKGRDWDEQFF.

A few counts support this clone. The chain carries TRBV18 and TRBJ2-6; D is ambiguous. This CDR3 region has 14 residues. From germline, CDR1 is KGHSH and CDR2 LQKENI. Trimming took off 2 bases at V and 2 bases at J, with 4 bases between the two ends. The CDR3 sequence is CASSPAAGANVLTF. CDR3 coding DNA: TGTGCCAGCTCACCAGCTGCTGGGGCCAACGTCCTGACTTTC.

The J gene is TRBJ1-2, the V gene TRBV15; D not certain. V was shortened by 0 bases and J by 3 bases, with 17 bases between the two germline ends. Germline loops: CDR1 LNHNV, CDR2 YYDKDF (reference sequence). This CDR3 has 17 residues. In DNA form, the CDR3 reads TGTGCCACCAGCAGAGATGCCCGAGGGATCGGGGACTATGGCTACACCTTC. Translated, it gives CATSRDARGIGDYGYTF.

The chain is built from TRBV23-1 and TRBJ1-1; D gene uncertain. TRBV23-1 is an ORF for which the function is uncertain. Trimming took off 3 bases at V and 3 bases at J, with 26 bases between the two ends. The CDR3 is made up of 19 amino acids. CDR3 coding DNA: TGCGCCAGCAGTCAGGACCCTCCACCCGACCCAGAATGGGACACTGAAGCTTTCTTT. It yields the protein CASSQDPPPDPEWDTEAFF.

This clone has just a few counts. J is TRBJ2-2 and V is TRBV19; TRBD1 aligns across 7 bases. The CDR3 totals 16 residues. The V gene's germline CDR1 is LNHDA and CDR2 SQIVND (reference sequence). V dropped 5 bases and J dropped 0; count of bases not matched to a gene: 6. The CDR3 region has the DNA TGTGCCAGTAGTCCGAGGGACAGATCGAACACCGGGGAGCTGTTTTTT. Its translation is CASSPRDRSNTGELFF. The whole variable domain, remainder taken from reference TRBV19 and TRBJ2-2, is DGGITQSPKYLFRKEGQNVTLSCEQNLNHDAMYWYRQDPGQGLRLIYYSQIVNDFQKGDIAEGYSVSREKKESFPLTVTSAQKNPTAFYLCASSPRDRSNTGELFFGEGSRLTVL.

This clone was found a few times. V gene TRBV11-2 combines with J gene TRBJ2-7, with D possibly matching TRBD2 (6 bases). Germline CDR1 SGHAT, CDR2 FQNNGV. The CDR3 is made up of 15 amino acids. The germline V and J ends were trimmed by 5 bases and 0 bases, with 14 bases remaining between them. The CDR3 protein is CASSRSPSDSYEQYF. For the CDR3, the DNA is TGTGCCAGCAGCCGATCACCTAGCGACTCCTACGAGCAGTACTTC.

The chain couples TRBV5-1 to TRBJ2-7; TRBD2 might be the D (6 bases). Germline assignment: CDR1 SGHRS and CDR2 YFSETQ. The V and J ends lost 0 bases and 5 bases respectively, with 15 bases between them. This CDR3 comprises 15 residues. The CDR3, as DNA: TGCGCCAGCAGCTTGGGGAGGACCCCGGGGGACGAGCAGTACGTC. It specifies CASSLGRTPGDEQYV.

The CDR3 sequence is CAIRYADTQYF. The CDR3, as DNA: TGTGCCATCAGGTACGCAGATACGCAGTATTTT. This rearrangement joins TRBV10-3 to TRBJ2-3; unclear D gene. CDR3 size: 11 residues. Trimming took 6 bases from V and 4 from J, leaving 5 bases between them. Germline V gene data show CDR1 as ENHRY and CDR2 as SYGVKD.